This paragraph covers one T cell receptor (beta chain) sequence. The V and J ends lost 4 bases and 5 bases respectively, with 13 bases between them. The CDR3 has 14 amino acids. The germline gives CDR1 SEHNR, CDR2 FQNEAQ (reference sequence). From the reads, TCRdb called clonotypes with MiXCR, one entry per CDR3 protein. This sample has under 600,000 distinct CDR3 sequences, with more than 15% found just once. These data come from a study of T cell repertoires in cytomegalovirus infection. Study background: Through public TCR beta signatures, both CMV infection and matching HLA type were indicated.

This receptor was taken from a human donor in good health (CMV status not recorded). Some clones in this sample may be carry-over from other donors' samples. The genes are TRBV7-9 and TRBJ2-3; a weak D match, TRBD2 (5 bases). Sequences were obtained from CD8+ T cells from PBMCs. The CDR3 loop is CASSSTLARDTQYF. The DNA of the CDR3 is TGTGCCAGCAGCTCCACGCTAGCTAGAGATACGCAGTATTTT.